This T cell receptor beta chain appears in the sequencing data of a study of T cell changes during pregnancy in multiple sclerosis. Clones were read by immunoSEQ multiplex PCR, and TCRdb kept only the in-frame ones, dropping some. The sample yields around 60,000 clones, 70% to 90% seen once. The sample was peripheral blood, taken in the first trimester of pregnancy. This TCR was sampled from a female donor with multiple sclerosis, enrolled in a pregnancy study.

In DNA form, the CDR3 reads TGCGCCAGCAGCCAAGATGGGGCGGAGACCCAGTACTTC. It specifies CASSQDGAETQYF. The rearrangement joins TRBV4-1 to TRBJ2-5, with a weak D call TRBD1 (5 bases). V was cut by 0 bases and J by 5 bases, with 7 bases left in between. This CDR3 is 13 amino acids long. CDR1 and CDR2 (germline): MGHRA, YSYEKL.